These 3 T cell receptor beta chains were all obtained from the same sample, sequenced in a study of CD8 T cells in ankylosing spondylitis. Study findings and constraints: Seemingly distinctive of ankylosing spondylitis blood was a TCR beta motif formed by eight highly homologous variants.

No cognate antigen is known for these TCRs. TCRdb itself ran the 5' RACE reads through MiXCR, one entry per CDR3 protein. Altogether over 450,000 distinct CDR3 sequences are present, roughly 13% being singletons, with the ten largest covering over 6.5%. Sample: blood, either unsorted or a sorted T cell fraction (not recorded which). Receptors originate from a male donor with ankylosing spondylitis.

The chain joins TRBV20-1 to TRBJ1-1; D is unclear. This CDR3 contains 13 residues. V was shortened by 0 bases and J by 4 bases, with 9 bases between the two germline ends. CDR1 is DFQATT and CDR2 is SNEGSKA in the germline V gene (reference sequence). CDR3 coding DNA: TGCAGTGCTAGAGATCCCAGCGGCACTGAAGCTTTCTTT. Translation gives CSARDPSGTEAFF.

This chain connects TRBV5-5 to TRBJ2-7; 15 bases line up with TRBD2. The trim removed 2 bases at V and 5 bases at J, leaving 8 bases unmatched. Germline CDR1 SGHKS, CDR2 YYEKEE (reference sequence). This CDR3 contains 17 residues. The CDR3 nucleotides are TGTGCCAGCAGCTTTACGGGACTAGCGGGAGGACCACACGAGCAGTACGTC. Translating it yields CASSFTGLAGGPHEQYV.

This clonotype was counted between two and nine times. This rearrangement joins TRBV7-2 to TRBJ2-3; D remains unclear. This CDR3 has 15 residues. The germline V gene encodes CDR1 SGHTA and CDR2 FQGNSA. V lost 4 bases and J 6 bases, leaving 17 bases between the germline ends. The CDR3 sequence is CASSSTRTAADTQYF. Here the CDR3 DNA reads TGTGCCAGCAGCTCGACCCGGACGGCGGCGGATACGCAGTATTTT.